This TCR beta chain emerged from a study of cytomegalovirus exposure and HLA in healthy donors. About the study: Early released data comprised 80 million to 100 million unique TCRs from HLA-typed donors.

Study-wide results and caveats: Per a later analysis, 15,000 to 20,000 TCR beta sequences showed association with HLA alleles at 0.05 false discovery rate. As was reported, the classifier diagnosed cytomegalovirus status with high specificity and sensitivity.

Both 60 Vbeta primers and 13 Jbeta primers went into the PCR. TCRdb's table, derived via immunoSEQ multiplex PCR, lists solely in-frame clones and lacks some. The sample has about 210,000 clones; about nine tenths are singletons. The CDR3 is made up of 14 amino acids. Germline assignment: CDR1 SGHAT and CDR2 FQNNGV. V lost 4 bases, J lost 5 bases, and 6 bases stayed unmatched. With regard to this clone: Its antigen is not known.

This sequence was found in a boy between 2 and 10 years old in good health and CMV-seronegative. This chain uses TRBV11-2 with TRBJ1-1; TRBD1 matches at 8 bases. The sequenced sample consisted of PBMCs. CDR3 coding DNA: TGTGCCAGCAGCTCGAACAGGGGGAGAACTGAAGCTTTCTTT. This translates into CASSSNRGRTEAFF. The variable domain in full, with the rest retrieved from reference TRBV11-2 and TRBJ1-1, is EAGVAQSPRYKIIEKRQSVAFWCNPISGHATLYWYQQILGQGPKLLIQFQNNGVVDDSQLPKDRFSAERLKGVDSTLKIQPAKLEDSAVYLCASSSNRGRTEAFFGQGTRLTVV.